This T cell receptor beta chain was recovered during a study of stem cell transplantation in POMP-related autoinflammatory disease. Study-level background: Hypothesis: faulty thymoproteasomes impair CD8+ T-cell selection, skewing TRB repertoires. Overall study findings and caveats: In patients with PRAID, every analyzed T-cell subset tended to show lower diversity and higher clonality. In PRAID patients, the number of distinct TRB V-J gene pairings was restricted.

PRAID featured prominent immunodeficiency. The germline V and J ends were trimmed by 1 base and 4 bases, with 11 bases remaining between them. Germline V gene sequence: CDR1 SGHDT, CDR2 YYEEEE. CDR3 length: 14 amino acids. The repertoire was sequenced with immunoSEQ multiplex PCR; TCRdb's copy has only in-frame clones and lacks some. This table holds some 31,000 clones, roughly 88% found once. As to this clone: No antigen is known for it.

J is TRBJ1-2 and V is TRBV5-6; D perhaps matches TRBD1 (5 bases). The sequences come from CD4+ T cells from PBMCs, collected before stem cell transplantation. The receptor was derived from a human donor with POMP-related autoinflammation and immune dysregulation (PRAID). The CDR3 DNA follows: TGTGCCAGCAGCTTGAGGGGCGCAGGCTATGGCTACACCTTC. This translates into CASSLRGAGYGYTF.